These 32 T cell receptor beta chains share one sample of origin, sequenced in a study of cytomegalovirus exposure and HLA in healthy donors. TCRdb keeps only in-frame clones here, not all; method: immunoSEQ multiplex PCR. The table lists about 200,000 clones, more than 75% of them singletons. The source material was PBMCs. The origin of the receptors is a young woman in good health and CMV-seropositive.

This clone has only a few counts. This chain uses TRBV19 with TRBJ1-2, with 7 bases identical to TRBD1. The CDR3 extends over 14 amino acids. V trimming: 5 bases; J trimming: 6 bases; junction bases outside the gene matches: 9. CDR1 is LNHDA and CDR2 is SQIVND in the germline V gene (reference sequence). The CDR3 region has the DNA TGTGCCAGTAGTTCCAGGGGGGTCGGAAATGGCTACACCTTC. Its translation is CASSSRGVGNGYTF.

CDR3 amino acids: CASSLSAGRTYGYTF. For the CDR3, the DNA is TGTGCCAGCAGCTTAAGTGCGGGACGGACTTATGGCTACACCTTC. The V and J genes are TRBV7-9 and TRBJ1-2; D perhaps matches TRBD1 (5 bases). The V end was cut by 2 bases, the J end by 5 bases, with 15 bases between. Germline lookup yields CDR1 SEHNR and CDR2 FQNEAQ (reference sequence). The CDR3 is made up of 15 amino acids. The variable domain in full, with the rest retrieved from reference TRBV7-9 and TRBJ1-2, is DTGVSQNPRHKITKRGQNVTFRCDPISEHNRLYWYRQTLGQGPEFLTYFQNEAQLEKSRLLSDRFSAERPKGSFSTLEIQRTEQGDSAMYLCASSLSAGRTYGYTFGSGTRLTVV.

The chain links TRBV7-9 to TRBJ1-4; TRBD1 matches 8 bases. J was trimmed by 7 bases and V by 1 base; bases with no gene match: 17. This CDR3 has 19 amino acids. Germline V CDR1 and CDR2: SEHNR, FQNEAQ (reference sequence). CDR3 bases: TGTGCCAGCAGCTTAGTACCCCTCCGACAGGGGCCGAGAAGTGAAAAACTGTTTTTT. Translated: CASSLVPLRQGPRSEKLFF. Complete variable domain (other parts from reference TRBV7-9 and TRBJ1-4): DTGVSQNPRHKITKRGQNVTFRCDPISEHNRLYWYRQTLGQGPEFLTYFQNEAQLEKSRLLSDRFSAERPKGSFSTLEIQRTEQGDSAMYLCASSLVPLRQGPRSEKLFFGSGTQLSVL.

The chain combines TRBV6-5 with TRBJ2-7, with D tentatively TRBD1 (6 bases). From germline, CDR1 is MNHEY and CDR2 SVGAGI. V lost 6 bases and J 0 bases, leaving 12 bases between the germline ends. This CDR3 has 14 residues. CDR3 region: CASRRTASSYEQYF. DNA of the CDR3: TGTGCCAGCAGGCGGACAGCCAGCTCCTACGAGCAGTACTTC.

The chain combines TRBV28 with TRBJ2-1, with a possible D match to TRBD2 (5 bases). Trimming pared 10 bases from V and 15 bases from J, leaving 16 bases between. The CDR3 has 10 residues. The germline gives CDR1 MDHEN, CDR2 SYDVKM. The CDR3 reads CATGRDQGFF. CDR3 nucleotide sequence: TGTGCCACCGGCCGGGATCAAGGGTTCTTC.

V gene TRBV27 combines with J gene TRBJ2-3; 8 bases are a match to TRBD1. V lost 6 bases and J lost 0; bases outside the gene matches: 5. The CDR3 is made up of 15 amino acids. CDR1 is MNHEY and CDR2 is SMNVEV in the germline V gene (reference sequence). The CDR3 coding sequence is TGTGCCAGCAGCTTCCGGGACAGGAGCACAGATACGCAGTATTTT. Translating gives CASSFRDRSTDTQYF.

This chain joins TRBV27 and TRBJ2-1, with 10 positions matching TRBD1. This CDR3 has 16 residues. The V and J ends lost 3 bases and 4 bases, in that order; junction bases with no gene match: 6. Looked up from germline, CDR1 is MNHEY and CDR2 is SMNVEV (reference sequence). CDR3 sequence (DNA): TGTGCCAGCAGTTTTCAGGGGACAGGGGTTTACAATGAGCAGTTCTTC. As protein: CASSFQGTGVYNEQFF.

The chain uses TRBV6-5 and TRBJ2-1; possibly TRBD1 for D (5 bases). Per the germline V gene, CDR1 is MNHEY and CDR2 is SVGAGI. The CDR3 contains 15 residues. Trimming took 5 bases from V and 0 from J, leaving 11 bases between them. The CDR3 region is CASSLRQSSYNEQFF. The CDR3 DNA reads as TGTGCCAGCAGTCTCCGACAGTCCTCCTACAATGAGCAGTTCTTC.

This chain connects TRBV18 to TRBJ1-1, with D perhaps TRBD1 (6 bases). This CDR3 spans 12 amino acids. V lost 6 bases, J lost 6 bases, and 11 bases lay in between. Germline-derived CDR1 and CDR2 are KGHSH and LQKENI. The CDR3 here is CASSPDSSEAFF. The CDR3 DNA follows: TGTGCCAGCTCGCCGGACAGCTCTGAAGCTTTCTTT.

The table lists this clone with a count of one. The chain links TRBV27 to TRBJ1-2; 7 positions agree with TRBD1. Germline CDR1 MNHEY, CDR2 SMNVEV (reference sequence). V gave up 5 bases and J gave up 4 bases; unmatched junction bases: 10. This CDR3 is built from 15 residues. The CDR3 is CASSRTGEGSYGYTF. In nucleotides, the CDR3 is TGTGCCAGCAGTCGGACAGGCGAGGGGAGCTATGGCTACACCTTC.

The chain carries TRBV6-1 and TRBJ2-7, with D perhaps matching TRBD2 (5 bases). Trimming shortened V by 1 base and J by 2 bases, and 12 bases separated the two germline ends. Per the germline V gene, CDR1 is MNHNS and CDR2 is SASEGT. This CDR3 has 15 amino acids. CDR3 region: CASSEVAGSTYEQYF. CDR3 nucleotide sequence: TGTGCCAGCAGTGAAGTGGCGGGTTCTACCTACGAGCAGTACTTC.

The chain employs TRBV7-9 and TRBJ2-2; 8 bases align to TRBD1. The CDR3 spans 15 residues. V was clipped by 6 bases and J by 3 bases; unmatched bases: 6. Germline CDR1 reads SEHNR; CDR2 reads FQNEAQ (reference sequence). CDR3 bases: TGTGCCAGCAGGGCCGGGACAGGAGACACCGGGGAGCTGTTTTTT. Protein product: CASRAGTGDTGELFF.

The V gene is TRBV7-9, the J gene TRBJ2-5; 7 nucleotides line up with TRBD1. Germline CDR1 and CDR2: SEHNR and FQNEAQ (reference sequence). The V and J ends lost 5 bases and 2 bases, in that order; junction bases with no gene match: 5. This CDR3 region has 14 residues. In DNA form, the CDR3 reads TGTGCCAGCAGCCATACAGGGGCACAAGAGACCCAGTACTTC. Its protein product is CASSHTGAQETQYF.

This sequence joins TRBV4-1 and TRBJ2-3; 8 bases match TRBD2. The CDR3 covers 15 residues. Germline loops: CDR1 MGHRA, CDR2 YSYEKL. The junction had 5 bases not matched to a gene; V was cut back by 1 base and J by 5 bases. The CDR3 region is CASSQATSGRDTQYF. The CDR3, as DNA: TGCGCCAGCAGCCAAGCTACTAGCGGAAGAGATACGCAGTATTTT.

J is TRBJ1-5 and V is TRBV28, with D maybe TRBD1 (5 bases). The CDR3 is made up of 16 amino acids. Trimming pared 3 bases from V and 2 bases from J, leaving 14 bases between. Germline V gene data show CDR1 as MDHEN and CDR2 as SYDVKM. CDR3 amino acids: CASSLGGVLGNQPQHF. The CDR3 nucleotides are TGTGCCAGCAGTTTGGGGGGGGTTTTGGGCAATCAGCCCCAGCATTTT. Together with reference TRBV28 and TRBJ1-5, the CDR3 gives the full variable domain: DVKVTQSSRYLVKRTGEKVFLECVQDMDHENMFWYRQDPGLGLRLIYFSYDVKMKEKGDIPEGYSVSREKKERFSLILESASTNQTSMYLCASSLGGVLGNQPQHFGDGTRLSIL.

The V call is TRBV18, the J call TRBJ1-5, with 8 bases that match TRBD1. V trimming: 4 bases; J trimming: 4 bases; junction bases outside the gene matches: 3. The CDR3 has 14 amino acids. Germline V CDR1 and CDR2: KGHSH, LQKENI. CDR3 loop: CASSQDRENQPQHF. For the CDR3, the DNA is TGTGCCAGCTCACAGGACAGGGAAAATCAGCCCCAGCATTTT. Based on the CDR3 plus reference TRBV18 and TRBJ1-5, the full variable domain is NAGVMQNPRHLVRRRGQEARLRCSPMKGHSHVYWYRQLPEEGLKFMVYLQKENIIDESGMPKERFSAEFPKEGPSILRIQQVVRGDSAAYFCASSQDRENQPQHFGDGTRLSIL.

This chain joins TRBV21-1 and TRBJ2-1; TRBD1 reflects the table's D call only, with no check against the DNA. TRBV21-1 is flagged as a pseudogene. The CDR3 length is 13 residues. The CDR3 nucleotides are TGTGCCAGCAGCGGGGACAGGACTAATGAGCAGTTCTTC. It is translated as CASSGDRTNEQFF.

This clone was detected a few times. DNA of the CDR3: TGTGCCTGGAGCCCGACAGGGGTCCAGTCTTATGGCTACACCTTC. It encodes CAWSPTGVQSYGYTF. The rearrangement uses TRBV30 and TRBJ1-2, with 8 nucleotides matching TRBD1. Germline assignment: CDR1 GTSNPN and CDR2 SVGIG (reference sequence). With 3 bases clipped from V and 5 bases from J, the junction kept 11 bases outside the gene matches. There are 15 residues in the CDR3. The variable domain in full, with the rest retrieved from reference TRBV30 and TRBJ1-2, is SQTIHQWPATLVQPVGSPLSLECTVEGTSNPNLYWYRQAAGRGLQLLFYSVGIGQISSEVPQNLSASRPQDRQFILSSKKLLLSDSGFYLCAWSPTGVQSYGYTFGSGTRLTVV.

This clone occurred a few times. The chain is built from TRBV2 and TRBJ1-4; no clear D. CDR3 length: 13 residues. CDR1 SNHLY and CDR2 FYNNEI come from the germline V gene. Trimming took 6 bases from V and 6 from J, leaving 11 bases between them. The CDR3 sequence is CASRDSGDEKLFF. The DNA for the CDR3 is TGTGCCAGCAGGGACTCTGGGGATGAAAAACTGTTTTTT. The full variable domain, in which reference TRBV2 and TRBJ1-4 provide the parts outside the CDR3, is EPEVTQTPSHQVTQMGQEVILRCVPISNHLYFYWYRQILGQKVEFLVSFYNNEISEKSEIFDDQFSVERPDGSNFTLKIRSTKLEDSAMYFCASRDSGDEKLFFGSGTQLSVL.

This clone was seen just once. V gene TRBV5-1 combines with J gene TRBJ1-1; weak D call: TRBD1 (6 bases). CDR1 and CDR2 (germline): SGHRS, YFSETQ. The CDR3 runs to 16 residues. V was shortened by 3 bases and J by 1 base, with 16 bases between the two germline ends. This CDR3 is CASSSGGGHKNTEAFF. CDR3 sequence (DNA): TGCGCCAGCAGCTCGGGGGGGGGACACAAGAACACTGAAGCTTTCTTT.

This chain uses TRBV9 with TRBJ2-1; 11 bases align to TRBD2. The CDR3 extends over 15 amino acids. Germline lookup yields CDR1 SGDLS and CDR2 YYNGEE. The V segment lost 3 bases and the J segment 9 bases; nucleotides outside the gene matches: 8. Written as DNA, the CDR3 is TGTGCCAGCAGCGATAGCGGGAGGGGGAGGGGTGAGCAGTTCTTC. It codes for CASSDSGRGRGEQFF.

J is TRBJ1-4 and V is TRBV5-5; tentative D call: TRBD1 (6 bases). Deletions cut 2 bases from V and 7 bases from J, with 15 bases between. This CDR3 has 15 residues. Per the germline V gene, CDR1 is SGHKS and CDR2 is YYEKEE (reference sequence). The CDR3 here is CASSFRGGNGEKLFF. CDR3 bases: TGTGCCAGCAGCTTCAGGGGAGGGAATGGTGAAAAACTGTTTTTT.

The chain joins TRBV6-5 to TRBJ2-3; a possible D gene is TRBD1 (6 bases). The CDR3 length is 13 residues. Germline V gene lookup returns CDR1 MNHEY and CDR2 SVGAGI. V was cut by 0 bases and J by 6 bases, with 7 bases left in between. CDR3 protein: CASSYSDSDTQYF. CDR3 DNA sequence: TGTGCCAGCAGTTACTCGGACAGCGATACGCAGTATTTT.

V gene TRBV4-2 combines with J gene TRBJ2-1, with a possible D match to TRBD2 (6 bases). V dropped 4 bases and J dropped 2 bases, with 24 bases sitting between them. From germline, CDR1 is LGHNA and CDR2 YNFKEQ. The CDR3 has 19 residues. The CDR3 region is CASSPPPGQRVRTYNEQFF. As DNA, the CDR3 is TGTGCCAGCAGCCCCCCGCCCGGCCAGCGGGTCCGCACCTACAATGAGCAGTTCTTC.

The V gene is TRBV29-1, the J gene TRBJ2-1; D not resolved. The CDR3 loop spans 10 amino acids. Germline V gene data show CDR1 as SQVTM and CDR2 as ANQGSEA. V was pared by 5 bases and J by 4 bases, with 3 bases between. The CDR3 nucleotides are TGCAGCGTTCCGTACAATGAGCAGTTCTTC. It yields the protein CSVPYNEQFF.

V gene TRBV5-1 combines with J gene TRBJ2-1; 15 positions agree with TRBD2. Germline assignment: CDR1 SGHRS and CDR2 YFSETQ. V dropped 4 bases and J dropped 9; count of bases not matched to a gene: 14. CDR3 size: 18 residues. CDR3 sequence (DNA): TGCGCCAGCAGCCAAAAACCGGGACTAGCGGGAGGTGGAGTTGAGCAGTTCTTC. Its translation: CASSQKPGLAGGGVEQFF.

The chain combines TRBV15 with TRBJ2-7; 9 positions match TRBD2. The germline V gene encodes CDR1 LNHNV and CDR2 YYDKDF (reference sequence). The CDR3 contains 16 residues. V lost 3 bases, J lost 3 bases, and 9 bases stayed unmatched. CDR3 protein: CATSRGGLAGFYEQYF. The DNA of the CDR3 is TGTGCCACCAGCAGGGGAGGGCTAGCGGGGTTCTACGAGCAGTACTTC.

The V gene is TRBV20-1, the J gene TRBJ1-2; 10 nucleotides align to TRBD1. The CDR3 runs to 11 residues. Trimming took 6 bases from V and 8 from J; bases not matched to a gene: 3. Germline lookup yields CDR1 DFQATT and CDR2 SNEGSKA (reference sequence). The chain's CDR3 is CSAGQGDGYTF. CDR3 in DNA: TGCAGTGCAGGACAGGGGGACGGCTACACCTTC.

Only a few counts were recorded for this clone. The CDR3 protein is CASSPHSGPSVYEQYF. Written as DNA, the CDR3 is TGTGCCAGCAGCCCCCATAGCGGGCCGAGCGTCTACGAGCAGTACTTC. The rearrangement joins TRBV7-9 to TRBJ2-7, with TRBD2 matching over 7 bases. Unmatched junction bases numbered 13, after V lost 5 bases and J lost 3 bases. CDR1 is SEHNR, CDR2 FQNEAQ, per germline (reference sequence). This CDR3 region has 16 residues.

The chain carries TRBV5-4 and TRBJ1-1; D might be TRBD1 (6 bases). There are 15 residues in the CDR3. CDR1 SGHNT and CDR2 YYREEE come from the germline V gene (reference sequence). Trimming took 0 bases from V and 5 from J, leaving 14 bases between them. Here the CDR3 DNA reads TGTGCCAGCAGCTTGGATAGGGGCCAGGGGACTGAAGCTTTCTTT. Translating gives CASSLDRGQGTEAFF.

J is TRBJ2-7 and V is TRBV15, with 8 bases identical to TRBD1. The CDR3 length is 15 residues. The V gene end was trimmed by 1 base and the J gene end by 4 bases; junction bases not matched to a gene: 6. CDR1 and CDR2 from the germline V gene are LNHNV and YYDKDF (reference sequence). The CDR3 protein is CATSRAAGGMYEQYF. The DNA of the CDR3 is TGTGCCACCAGCAGAGCGGCAGGGGGCATGTACGAGCAGTACTTC.

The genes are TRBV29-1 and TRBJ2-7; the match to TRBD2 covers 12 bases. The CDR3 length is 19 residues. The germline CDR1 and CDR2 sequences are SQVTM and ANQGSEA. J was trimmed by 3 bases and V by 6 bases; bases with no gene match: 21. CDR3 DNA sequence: TGCAGCGTGGGAGCCGGGTCTAGCGGGAGGGTCCCCGGATACTACGAGCAGTACTTC. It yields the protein CSVGAGSSGRVPGYYEQYF.